This T cell receptor beta chain was identified in a study of shared clonotypes between healthy human individuals. The study's findings and limits: Compared with clonotypes that all four donors shared, non-shared clonotypes had lower generation probabilities.

Sorted-subset replicate PCR reactions contained about 200 ng DNA, corresponding to some 29,000 T cell genomes. Generated by immunoSEQ multiplex PCR, the TCRdb table keeps only in-frame clones and is missing some. The sample consists of just over 2,000,000 clones, 85% to 95% of them appearing once. About this clone: Its antigen is unidentified.

There are 13 residues in the CDR3. Germline V CDR1 and CDR2: SGHRS, YFSETQ. V was cut by 0 bases and J by 7 bases, with 8 bases left in between. CD4+ cells underwent separation, giving CD45RA+ naive and CD45RA-negative memory subsets. This chain uses TRBV5-1 with TRBJ1-5, with D uncertain. The origin of this receptor is a man younger than 35 in good health. The specimen was naive CD4+ T cells sorted from blood. Described subset: CD45RA+ positively selected. Here the CDR3 reads CASSLDQEQPQHF. The CDR3 nucleotides read TGCGCCAGCAGCTTGGACCAGGAGCAGCCCCAGCATTTT.